This is a list of T cell receptor beta chains from one sample in a study of radiation and T cells in renal cell carcinoma. Profiling relied on immunoSEQ multiplex PCR, and the TCRdb table lists in-frame clones only, not all of them. There are about 59,000 clones in the sample; around 78% occur only once, and about 7.3% lies in the top ten. The sample in question was blood, obtained from a patient whose treatment included radiotherapy and nephrectomy. The receptors here all came from a man aged 60 to 75 with renal cell carcinoma. The CDR3 runs from the conserved cysteine through the conserved F or W. D genes are given only for firm matches. Expanded clones are given a class, and other clones once, few, many or no size at all.

d_gene,abundance,j_gene,v_gene,CDR3nt,CDR3aa
TRBD2,NA,TRBJ2-3,TRBV29-1,TGCAGCGGTAGGAGCGGGGGCACAGATACGCAGTATTTT,CSGRSGGTDTQYF
TRBD1,NA,TRBJ1-1,TRBV6-5,TGTGCCACTCTCAGGGGGGCCGGAGGAGAAGCTTTCTTT,CATLRGAGGEAFF
NA,NA,TRBJ1-2,TRBV19,TGTGCCAGTAGTAAGTCGTCGGCCGAGGGCTATGGCTACACCTTC,CASSKSSAEGYGYTF
TRBD1,few,TRBJ1-1,TRBV5-1,TGCGCCAGCACGCCGACAGGGGAGAACACTGAAGCTTTCTTT,CASTPTGENTEAFF
NA,NA,TRBJ2-3,TRBV10-1,TGCGCCAGCAGTGAGGCCGGGGCTAGCACAGATACGCAGTATTTT,CASSEAGASTDTQYF
TRBD1,NA,TRBJ1-3,TRBV29-1,TGCAGCGTTGAGGGACAGGCTGGAAACACCATATATTTT,CSVEGQAGNTIYF
NA,NA,TRBJ2-2,TRBV7-7,TGTGCCAGCAGCTCTCAACCCCCCGGGGCGAACACCGGGGAGCTGTTTTTT,CASSSQPPGANTGELFF
NA,NA,TRBJ2-7,TRBV5-7,TGTGCCAGCAGTTGGGACTGCAGCTCCTACGAGCAGTACTTC,CASSWDCSSYEQYF
TRBD1,NA,TRBJ2-1,TRBV29-1,TGCAGCGTTCCCGGGACAGGGAGCTACAATGAGCAGTTCTTC,CSVPGTGSYNEQFF
NA,NA,TRBJ2-3,TRBV7-2,TGTGCCAGCAGCTTAGACCACGGGTCGGATACGCAGTATTTT,CASSLDHGSDTQYF
NA,NA,TRBJ1-2,TRBV5-1,TGCGCCAGCAGCTTGGGCGGGTACTTTGGCTACACCTTC,CASSLGGYFGYTF
NA,NA,TRBJ1-6,TRBV2,TGTGCCAGCAGCCCTTTTTCATATAATTCACCCCTCCACTTT,CASSPFSYNSPLHF
TRBD1,NA,TRBJ2-2,TRBV19,TGTGCCAGTCGTTCGGGACAGGCGCCCACCGGGGAGCTGTTTTTT,CASRSGQAPTGELFF
TRBD1,few,TRBJ2-7,TRBV4-3,TGCGCCAGCAGCCTACGACAGGGGGGCATCAACGAGCAGTACTTC,CASSLRQGGINEQYF
NA,NA,TRBJ2-6,TRBV28,TGTGCCAGCAGTTCCGGGGCCAACGTCCTGACTTTC,CASSSGANVLTF
NA,NA,TRBJ2-1,TRBV9,TGTGCCAGCAGCTCCCCCGGTGGGAAGGGAGTTTATGAGCAGTTCTTC,CASSSPGGKGVYEQFF
TRBD1,NA,TRBJ2-2,TRBV2,TGTGCCAGCAGTGCTGGACAGGGTGGAATCGGGGAGCTGTTTTTT,CASSAGQGGIGELFF
NA,NA,TRBJ1-1,TRBV5-1,TGCGCCAGCAGCTTGTACGGACTGGGAAACACTGAAGCTTTCTTT,CASSLYGLGNTEAFF
NA,NA,TRBJ2-7,TRBV7-8,TGTGCCAGCAGCTCAGAGGGGGGGGGCGAGCAGTACTTC,CASSSEGGGEQYF
NA,NA,TRBJ2-6,TRBV27,TGTGCCAGCAGTCCCCTTCTTTCCTCTGGGGCCAACGTCCTGACTTTC,CASSPLLSSGANVLTF
NA,NA,TRBJ1-2,TRBV27,TGTGCCAGCCGAAGGGGGGAGTTAGCTAACTATGGCTACACCTTC,CASRRGELANYGYTF
NA,NA,TRBJ1-2,TRBV7-2,TGTGCCAGCAGCTTCTACAGGGAAGGCGGCTACACCTTC,CASSFYREGGYTF
NA,NA,TRBJ2-5,TRBV5-1,TGCGCCAGCAGCTTGGTTCCGGGACCACAAGAGACCCAGTACTTC,CASSLVPGPQETQYF
TRBD1,many,TRBJ1-5,TRBV2,TGTGCCAGCACCATGACAGGGGTTTATCAGCCCCAGCATTTT,CASTMTGVYQPQHF
NA,NA,TRBJ2-4,TRBV19,TGTGCCAGTAGTATAGCTATCATAGAGGCGGGACTAGCCAAAAACATTCAGTACTTC,CASSIAIIEAGLAKNIQYF
NA,NA,TRBJ2-1,TRBV10-1,TGCGCCAGCAGTGAAGCCCGACTATACAATGAGCAGTTCTTC,CASSEARLYNEQFF
NA,NA,TRBJ1-2,TRBV6-5,TGTGCCAGCAGTTCTAATTCGGGAGACTATGGCTACACCTTC,CASSSNSGDYGYTF
NA,once,TRBJ2-1,TRBV19,TGTGCCAGTAGTATAGACAAGGCAAGGGAGCAGTTCTTC,CASSIDKAREQFF
NA,NA,TRBJ1-4,TRBV11-2,TGTGCCAGCAGCTTAGCGAGGCCGGGCGGTGAAAAACTGTTTTTT,CASSLARPGGEKLFF
TRBD1,few,TRBJ1-6,TRBV18,TGTGCCAGCTCATTGCAGGGGGCTGATTCACCCCTCCACTTT,CASSLQGADSPLHF
NA,NA,TRBJ1-3,TRBV6-5,TGTGCCAGCAGCCGAACAGGCCTCTCTGGAAACACCATATATTTT,CASSRTGLSGNTIYF
TRBD1,NA,TRBJ1-2,TRBV6-6,TGTGCCAGCAGGGTCGAGGCAGGGGGCTATGGCTACACCTTC,CASRVEAGGYGYTF
NA,large,TRBJ1-1,TRBV4-1,TGCGCCAGCAGCCAAGGGATTGGCTTGAACACTGAAGCTTTCTTT,CASSQGIGLNTEAFF
TRBD1,NA,TRBJ1-2,TRBV14,TGTGCCAGCAGCCAAGATCCCACCACTTTAACAGGGGCAGGCTACACCTTC,CASSQDPTTLTGAGYTF
NA,NA,TRBJ1-1,TRBV19,TGTGCCAGTAGTATCGGGCAGAAGAACACTGAAGCTTTCTTT,CASSIGQKNTEAFF
TRBD2,NA,TRBJ2-1,TRBV5-1,TGCGCCAGCAGCTTCTTATTAGGGGGGACTAGCCCTTACAATGAGCAGTTCTTC,CASSFLLGGTSPYNEQFF
TRBD2,NA,TRBJ2-3,TRBV29-1,TGCAGCGTTGAAACTAGCGGGGGGGCAGATACGCAGTATTTT,CSVETSGGADTQYF
TRBD1,NA,TRBJ1-5,TRBV10-3,TGTGCCATCAGGTCGGACAGGGAAAGCAATCAGCCCCAGCATTTT,CAIRSDRESNQPQHF
NA,NA,TRBJ1-1,TRBV5-8,TGTGCCAGCAGCTTGGTCCCGGACACCCGAGGCACTGAAGCTTTCTTT,CASSLVPDTRGTEAFF
NA,NA,TRBJ2-2,TRBV12-5,TGTGCTAGTGGATCCCTAGCCACCGGGGAGCTGTTTTTT,CASGSLATGELFF
NA,few,TRBJ1-4,TRBV27,TGTGCCAGCAGTTTAGACGGGGCATTAGCTACTAATGAAAAACTGTTTTTT,CASSLDGALATNEKLFF
NA,NA,TRBJ2-3,TRBV4-1,TGCGCCAGCAGCCAAGCAGAAGGGTTCGGCACAGATACGCAGTATTTT,CASSQAEGFGTDTQYF
NA,NA,TRBJ1-5,TRBV7-6,TGTGCCAGCAGCAGCTCTACAGGGCTCAATCAGCCCCAGCATTTT,CASSSSTGLNQPQHF
TRBD1,NA,TRBJ2-3,TRBV4-3,TGCGCCAGCAGCCTCCGGACAGGAAGCACAGATACGCAGTATTTT,CASSLRTGSTDTQYF
TRBD1,NA,TRBJ1-2,TRBV12-5,TGTGCTAGTGGTTCTGAGACAGGGAACTATGGCTACACCTTC,CASGSETGNYGYTF
TRBD2,NA,TRBJ2-3,TRBV7-2,TGTGCCAGCAGCACCGCTAGCGGGGGGAGCATAGATACGCAGTATTTT,CASSTASGGSIDTQYF
NA,NA,TRBJ1-1,TRBV7-2,TGTGCCAGCAGCTTAGTGTATGACACTGAAGCTTTCTTT,CASSLVYDTEAFF
NA,NA,TRBJ1-4,TRBV7-9,TGTGCCAGCAGCCCGGCGGAGGGGAGTCATGAAAAACTGTTTTTT,CASSPAEGSHEKLFF
NA,NA,TRBJ2-3,TRBV29-1,TGCAGCGTCGGGCATCTTTGGGGGACAGATACGCAGTATTTT,CSVGHLWGTDTQYF